Below, 29 T cell receptor beta chains from the same sample are listed, as sequenced in a study of glioma-infiltrating T cells (dated by TCRdb to the mid-2010s). Sequencing relied on an Illumina MiSeq. The iRepertoire nested amplicon-rescue multiplex PCR (arm-PCR) platform was used to amplify TCR alpha and beta CDR3 regions from RNA. TCRdb's own reprocessing of the public reads used fastp at Q25 and MiXCR and kept productive beta chains. CDR3 protein sequences are deduplicated, and each keeps its most common genes and DNA. The sample table records approximately 140,000 distinct CDR3 sequences; around 25% of these occur just once. The top ten hold about 30% of the sample. What was sequenced was glioma tissue, nonneoplastic brain tissue, or PBMCs (not recorded which). The receptor set was obtained from a human donor with low-grade glioma or glioblastoma, undergoing nonglioma brain surgery, or in good health (not recorded which).

This clonotype was counted only a few times. V usage is TRBV28 and J usage is TRBJ2-7; D not certain. This CDR3 is built from 12 residues. CDR1 is MDHEN, CDR2 SYDVKM, per germline. Trimming shortened V by 4 bases and J by 1 base, and 5 bases separated the two germline ends. CDR3 sequence reads: CASSSTSYEQYV. The CDR3 nucleotides read TGTGCCAGCAGTTCCACATCCTACGAGCAGTACGTC.

The sample holds many counts of this clonotype. The chain links TRBV6-1 to TRBJ2-1, with D unclear. V lost 5 bases to trimming and J lost 0 bases, with 11 bases between them. Germline CDR1 and CDR2: MNHNS and SASEGT. CDR3 length equals 15 residues. The CDR3 sequence is CASSYFGPSYNEQFF. The CDR3 DNA sequence: TGTGCCAGCAGTTATTTCGGCCCCTCCTACAATGAGCAGTTCTTC.

The V call is TRBV7-3, the J call TRBJ2-2; unclear D gene. V gave up 3 bases and J gave up 6 bases, with 8 bases separating them. Germline-derived CDR1 and CDR2 are SGHTA and FQGTGA. CDR3 size: 13 residues. CDR3 sequence: CASSFEGPGELFF. Here the CDR3 DNA reads TGTGCCAGCAGCTTTGAAGGCCCCGGGGAGCTGTTTTTT.

This sequence joins TRBV7-8 and TRBJ1-1; 9 positions agree with TRBD1. CDR1 is SGHVS and CDR2 is FQNEAQ in the germline V gene. The CDR3 has 15 residues. Losses at the gene ends were 4 bases for V and 2 bases for J; bases not matched to a gene: 5. The CDR3 DNA is TGTGCCAGCAGCTGGGGACAGGGACTTAACACTGAAGCTTTCTTT. Translating gives CASSWGQGLNTEAFF.

This chain connects TRBV28 to TRBJ1-2; weak D call: TRBD1 (5 bases). There are 12 residues in the CDR3. Germline-derived CDR1 and CDR2 are MDHEN and SYDVKM. The V end lost 7 bases, the J end lost 6 bases, and 12 bases lay between the germline ends. The DNA of the CDR3 is TGTGCCAGCACAAATACCAGGGATGGCTACACCTTC. It codes for CASTNTRDGYTF.

This clonotype was seen ten or more times. This chain links TRBV7-2 with TRBJ1-5; no reliable D call. CDR1 and CDR2 from the germline V gene are SGHTA and FQGNSA. Trimming stripped 2 bases from V and 0 bases from J, with 5 bases between. The CDR3 totals 14 residues. The CDR3 is CASSLSYSNQPQHF. CDR3 coding DNA: TGTGCCAGCAGCTTATCTTATAGCAATCAGCCCCAGCATTTT.

This clonotype was observed many times. The V and J genes are TRBV6-1 and TRBJ2-7, with a tentative D call TRBD2 (6 bases). Between the trimmed V and J ends, which lost 7 bases and 2 bases, there was a span of 15 bases. Germline values: CDR1 MNHNS, CDR2 SASEGT. This CDR3 spans 14 amino acids. The CDR3 DNA reads TGTGCCAGCATCCCCTGGGGGGTGCCCTACGAGCAGTACGTC. Its translation is CASIPWGVPYEQYV.

Worth noting for this clonotype: A much larger clone differs from this one at a single base, so this may be a read error. The V call is TRBV10-3, the J call TRBJ2-5; D gene unclear. Between the trimmed V and J ends, which lost 3 bases and 1 base, there was a span of 9 bases. Germline V gives CDR1 ENHRY, CDR2 SYGVKD. CDR3 length: 14 residues. The CDR3 loop reads CAISDIGPQETQYF. The CDR3 nucleotides are TGTGCCATCAGTGACATAGGGCCCCAAGAGACCCAGTACTTC.

This clonotype was detected many times. The chain recombines TRBV6-1 with TRBJ1-2, with a tentative D call TRBD1 (5 bases). CDR1 is MNHNS and CDR2 is SASEGT in the germline V gene. The CDR3 has 15 amino acids. Trimming left V 5 bases short and J 4 bases short, with 17 bases between. CDR3 in amino acids: CASSSLGRAGYGYTF. Written as DNA, the CDR3 is TGTGCCAGCAGTTCTTTGGGCAGGGCTGGCTATGGCTACACCTTC.

This clonotype was counted many times. V is TRBV28 and J is TRBJ2-5; TRBD2 agrees at 11 bases. The ends lost 5 bases at V and 0 bases at J; junction bases unmatched: 5. This CDR3 is 16 amino acids long. CDR1 and CDR2 (germline): MDHEN, SYDVKM. CDR3 coding DNA: TGTGCCAGCAGTCCAGGGACTAGCGGCCACCAAGAGACCCAGTACTTC. This codes for CASSPGTSGHQETQYF.

J is TRBJ1-6 and V is TRBV28, with a possible D match to TRBD1 (5 bases). The CDR3 runs 14 residues. The V gene's germline CDR1 is MDHEN and CDR2 SYDVKM. V lost 4 bases and J 7 bases, leaving 11 bases between the germline ends. The CDR3 nucleotides are TGTGCCAGCAGTTACCCGGGACCCAATTCACCCCTCCACTTT. Protein sequence: CASSYPGPNSPLHF.

The chain uses TRBV20-1 and TRBJ1-3; no clear D. This CDR3 contains 13 residues. The V gene lost 3 bases and the J gene lost 0 bases, with 6 bases spanning the gap. Germline V CDR1 and CDR2: DFQATT, SNEGSKA (reference sequence). The CDR3 protein is CSARADSGNTIYF. CDR3 nucleotide sequence: TGCAGTGCTAGGGCGGACTCTGGAAACACCATATATTTT.

This chain links TRBV18 with TRBJ1-1; 12 bases agree with TRBD1. Looked up from germline, CDR1 is KGHSH and CDR2 is LQKENI. V shed 6 bases and J 2 bases; nucleotides not matched to a gene: 7. CDR3 length: 16 residues. Here the CDR3 DNA reads TGTGCCAGCTCTCTAACGGGGACAGGGGGCAACACTGAAGCTTTCTTT. This gives the protein CASSLTGTGGNTEAFF. Full variable domain (remainder filled in from reference TRBV18 and TRBJ1-1): NAGVMQNPRHLVRRRGQEARLRCSPMKGHSHVYWYRQLPEEGLKFMVYLQKENIIDESGMPKERFSAEFPKEGPSILRIQQVVRGDSAAYFCASSLTGTGGNTEAFFGQGTRLTVV.

This clonotype was observed at least ten times. The rearrangement joins TRBV29-1 to TRBJ2-3, with D uncertain. The CDR3 is made up of 12 amino acids. Germline V gene lookup returns CDR1 SQVTM and CDR2 ANQGSEA. The V gene lost 4 bases and the J gene lost 0 bases, with 5 bases spanning the gap. The CDR3 bases are TGCAGCGTTGCCCCCAGCACAGATACGCAGTATTTT. This encodes CSVAPSTDTQYF.

The chain links TRBV7-2 to TRBJ1-4; 11 bases are shared with TRBD1. CDR1 SGHTA and CDR2 FQGNSA come from the germline V gene. V lost 5 bases and J lost 7; bases outside the gene matches: 3. The CDR3 loop spans 14 amino acids. In DNA, the CDR3 is TGTGCCAGCAGCGGACAGGGGGCACGTGAAAAACTGTTTTTT. Encoded protein: CASSGQGAREKLFF. Drawing the rest from reference TRBV7-2 and TRBJ1-4, the complete variable domain is GAGVSQSPSNKVTEKGKDVELRCDPISGHTALYWYRQSLGQGLEFLIYFQGNSAPDKSGLPSDRFSAERTGGSVSTLTIQRTQQEDSAVYLCASSGQGAREKLFFGSGTQLSVL.

The chain combines TRBV28 with TRBJ2-1, with D tentatively TRBD2 (7 bases). The germline V gene has CDR1 MDHEN and CDR2 SYDVKM. With 7 bases removed from V and 7 bases from J, the gap between germline ends came to 17 bases. This CDR3 contains 14 residues. The CDR3: CASTPWGGQNEQFF. In DNA, the CDR3 is TGTGCCAGCACCCCTTGGGGGGGGCAGAATGAGCAGTTCTTC.

This clonotype was counted many times. The V and J genes are TRBV28 and TRBJ1-2, with a tentative D call TRBD1 (6 bases). Trimming took 5 bases from V and 4 from J, leaving 14 bases between them. This CDR3 is 14 amino acids long. CDR1 is MDHEN and CDR2 is SYDVKM in the germline V gene. In DNA form, the CDR3 reads TGTGCCAGCAGTCCCGGGGGGGGGCTCTATGGCTACACCTTC. Translating it yields CASSPGGGLYGYTF.

The chain links TRBV7-3 to TRBJ2-3, with 12 nucleotides matching TRBD2. The CDR3 sequence is 18 residues long. The trim removed 1 base at V and 2 bases at J, leaving 7 bases unmatched. Looked up from germline, CDR1 is SGHTA and CDR2 is FQGTGA. In nucleotides, the CDR3 is TGTGCCAGCAGCTTAATTCCTAGCGGGGGGGCGACCACAGATACGCAGTATTTT. This sequence encodes CASSLIPSGGATTDTQYF.

This clonotype has ten or more counts. The chain joins TRBV20-1 to TRBJ2-1; D is uncertain. The V gene lost 5 bases and the J gene lost 6 bases, with 11 bases spanning the gap. The CDR3 has 12 residues. Germline lookup yields CDR1 DFQATT and CDR2 SNEGSKA (reference sequence). The CDR3 DNA sequence: TGCAGTGCTCCGAGACTCCTCAATGAGCAGTTCTTC. Its protein product is CSAPRLLNEQFF.

V usage is TRBV6-1 and J usage is TRBJ2-3, with D maybe TRBD2 (6 bases). The CDR3 contains 13 residues. Germline V CDR1 and CDR2: MNHNS, SASEGT. With 5 bases removed from V and 4 bases from J, the gap between germline ends came to 10 bases. The CDR3 loop reads CASSSRGSDTQYF. The DNA of the CDR3 is TGTGCCAGCAGTTCCCGGGGGTCAGATACGCAGTATTTT.

As regards this clonotype: A much larger clone lies one base from this, so it may be a read error. V gene TRBV28 combines with J gene TRBJ1-1, with 7 bases matching TRBD1. There are 13 residues in the CDR3. The ends lost 2 bases at V and 9 bases at J; junction bases unmatched: 6. Looked up from germline, CDR1 is MDHEN and CDR2 is SYDVKM. DNA for the CDR3: TGTGCCAGCAGTTTACCGGGACAGTTTAAAGCTTTCTTT. Translating it yields CASSLPGQFKAFF.

This clonotype was seen many times. The chain uses TRBV20-1 and TRBJ1-5, with TRBD1 as a possible D gene (6 bases). This CDR3 has 14 amino acids. V gave up 3 bases and J gave up 1 base, with 10 bases separating them. Germline V gives CDR1 DFQATT, CDR2 SNEGSKA (reference sequence). CDR3 region: CSARYRVSNQPQHF. The CDR3 DNA sequence: TGCAGTGCTAGGTACAGGGTCAGCAATCAGCCCCAGCATTTT.

Many counts were recorded for this clonotype. The chain links TRBV20-1 to TRBJ1-5, with D uncertain. Germline loops: CDR1 DFQATT, CDR2 SNEGSKA (reference sequence). The CDR3 totals 16 residues. V dropped 2 bases and J dropped 6 bases, with 20 bases sitting between them. In DNA, the CDR3 is TGCAGTGCTAGATCCCCGTCACCTCGCACGGGTCAGCCCCAGCATTTT. It is translated as CSARSPSPRTGQPQHF.

The chain links TRBV11-2 to TRBJ2-5; D gene ambiguous. Per germline, CDR1 SGHAT and CDR2 FQNNGV. The CDR3 runs to 12 residues. Trimming removed 5 bases at V and 5 bases at J, with 9 bases between. The CDR3 bases are TGTGCCAGCAGCCCCCCCTTGGAGACCCAGTACTTC. Translating gives CASSPPLETQYF.

This clonotype showed up just a few times. V gene TRBV10-3 combines with J gene TRBJ1-2; D not resolved. Germline V lookup: CDR1 ENHRY, CDR2 SYGVKD. This CDR3 comprises 12 residues. V was cut by 2 bases and J by 5 bases, with 6 bases left in between. CDR3 protein: CAISETAYGYTF. The CDR3 DNA sequence: TGTGCCATCAGTGAGACAGCGTATGGCTACACCTTC.

This clonotype was observed a few times. V gene TRBV7-7 combines with J gene TRBJ2-5; D is ambiguous. Per the germline V gene, CDR1 is SSHAT and CDR2 is FNYEAQ (reference sequence). Deletions cut 6 bases from V and 1 base from J, with 15 bases between. This CDR3 contains 15 residues. Here the CDR3 reads CASSKDGRLQETQYF. CDR3 in DNA: TGTGCCAGCAGTAAGGACGGCCGCCTCCAAGAGACCCAGTACTTC.

Regarding this clonotype: Its ends do not fully match the called genes, so a read error is possible. DNA for the CDR3: TGTGCTAGCAGTCTGGGGGACTCCGAGATGGATACGCAGTATTTT. This encodes CASSLGDSEMDTQYF. The rearrangement links TRBV7-7 to TRBJ2-3; a weak D match, TRBD2 (6 bases). The CDR3 loop spans 15 amino acids. In germline, CDR1 is SSHAT, CDR2 FNYEAQ (reference sequence).

In this sample, this clonotype turned up many times. The chain recombines TRBV6-1 with TRBJ2-7; weak D call: TRBD1 (6 bases). Trimming stripped 6 bases from V and 0 bases from J, with 6 bases between. CDR1 is MNHNS, CDR2 SASEGT, per germline. CDR3 size: 12 residues. As DNA, the CDR3 is TGTGCCAGCAGCAGGGGCTCCTACGAGCAGTACGTC. Its translation is CASSRGSYEQYV.

Details on this clonotype: Since a much larger clone is just one base distant, this may be a read error. The chain recombines TRBV20-1 with TRBJ2-3, with TRBD1 matching over 8 bases. Germline loops: CDR1 DFQATT, CDR2 SNEGSKA (reference sequence). The CDR3 contains 12 residues. With 3 bases clipped from V and 8 bases from J, the junction kept 4 bases outside the gene matches. The CDR3 sequence: CSASQGAGTQYF. The CDR3 nucleotides read TGCAGTGCTAGTCAGGGGGCAGGTACGCAGTATTTT.